This T cell receptor (beta chain) comes out of a study of Ad26.COV2.S vaccination and SARS-CoV-2 variants. Whole-study findings and limits: Spike-specific TCR breadth ran higher among vaccine recipients than placebo recipients.

The CDR3 sequence is 16 residues long. From germline, CDR1 is MNHNS and CDR2 SASEGT. The ends were cut back, 4 bases at V and 3 bases at J, with 16 bases in the middle. Libraries were prepared by immunoSEQ multiplex PCR; TCRdb keeps only in-frame clonotypes and omits some of them. This sample has 300,000 to 400,000 clones, with approximately 90% found just once. To note about this clone: What it binds is unknown.

This sequence joins TRBV6-1 and TRBJ1-3, with D possibly TRBD1 on 5 matching bases. The receptor's source is a human donor who had recovered from COVID-19. The material sequenced was peripheral blood, taken after recovery from COVID-19. In DNA, the CDR3 is TGTGCCAGCAGTGGGGACGGAGGCATATTTGGAAACACCATATATTTT. Amino acids: CASSGDGGIFGNTIYF.